The 19 T cell receptor beta chains reported below all come from one sample, sequenced in a study of brain metastases from non-small cell lung cancer. Method: immunoSEQ multiplex PCR; TCRdb's copy keeps in-frame clones and lacks some. The data contain over a thousand clones, 85% to 90% of them singletons. Specimen: tumor-adjacent normal tissue. The receptor source for this set is a donor over 35 with non-small cell lung cancer.

This chain joins TRBV19 and TRBJ1-6; 7 bases align to TRBD1. This CDR3 is built from 14 residues. Trimming at V came to 6 bases and at J to 9 bases, leaving 8 bases not matched to a gene. Germline CDR1 is LNHDA and CDR2 is SQIVND (reference sequence). Here the CDR3 reads CASRPPTGSSPLHF. The CDR3 DNA is TGTGCCAGTAGGCCGCCGACAGGGAGTTCACCCCTCCACTTT.

The CDR3 coding sequence is TGTGCCAGCAGTGAACCACTAGCGGGACCTACGCAGTATTTT. Its protein is CASSEPLAGPTQYF. The chain is built from TRBV2 and TRBJ2-3; 10 bases match TRBD2. V lost 2 bases, J lost 8 bases, and 4 bases stayed unmatched. Germline lookup yields CDR1 SNHLY and CDR2 FYNNEI. The CDR3 contains 14 residues.

This clone has just one count. The V call is TRBV10-1, the J call TRBJ2-4; 8 bases are shared with TRBD2. The CDR3 contains 16 residues. Germline CDR1 and CDR2: WNHNN and SYGVQD (reference sequence). V lost 5 bases, J lost 7 bases, and 13 bases stayed unmatched. CDR3 DNA: TGCGCCAGCAGTCTGTACCGGGGGGGCCCGGAGAACATTCAGTACTTC. Translating gives CASSLYRGGPENIQYF.

A few counts support this clone. The genes are TRBV5-1 and TRBJ2-3; weak D call: TRBD2 (5 bases). The CDR3 is 14 amino acids. Between the trimmed V and J ends, which lost 0 bases and 4 bases, there was a span of 9 bases. Germline CDR1 is SGHRS and CDR2 is YFSETQ. As DNA, the CDR3 is TGCGCCAGCAGCTTGGGCGGGTTCCCAGATACGCAGTATTTT. Amino acid sequence: CASSLGGFPDTQYF. The full variable domain, rest sourced from reference TRBV5-1 and TRBJ2-3, is KAGVTQTPRYLIKTRGQQVTLSCSPISGHRSVSWYQQTPGQGLQFLFEYFSETQRNKGNFPGRFSGRQFSNSRSEMNVSTLELGDSALYLCASSLGGFPDTQYFGPGTRLTVL.

About this clone itself: One junction end does not reproduce the germline sequence, and a read error may be involved. The CDR3 nucleotides are TGTGCCAGTAGCTTAGACAGGGGGGAAGCCTACGAGCAGTACTTC. Protein sequence: CASSLDRGEAYEQYF. The chain is built from TRBV7-6 and TRBJ2-7, with TRBD1 matching over 9 bases. Germline assignment: CDR1 SGHVS and CDR2 FNYEAQ. CDR3 length: 15 residues.

This clone was observed a single time. V is TRBV6-6 and J is TRBJ2-4; 10 bases align to TRBD1. Trimming took 4 bases from V and 8 from J; bases not matched to a gene: 8. There are 15 residues in the CDR3. CDR1 is MNHNY and CDR2 is SVGAGI in the germline V gene (reference sequence). Written as DNA, the CDR3 is TGTGCCAGCAGTTCCGGGACAGGGGAGATAGACATTCAGTACTTC. Translation gives CASSSGTGEIDIQYF.

This clone was counted once. The gene calls are TRBV7-8 and TRBJ2-2; D remains ambiguous. The V gene lost 5 bases and the J gene lost 2 bases, with 3 bases spanning the gap. The germline CDR1 and CDR2 sequences are SGHVS and FQNEAQ. The CDR3 covers 12 residues. CDR3 nucleotide sequence: TGTGCCAGCAGCCCCAACACCGGGGAGCTGTTTTTT. Protein: CASSPNTGELFF. The variable domain in full, with the rest retrieved from reference TRBV7-8 and TRBJ2-2, is GAGVSQSPRYKVAKRGQDVALRCDPISGHVSLFWYQQALGQGPEFLTYFQNEAQLDKSGLPSDRFFAERPEGSVSTLKIQRTQQEDSAVYLCASSPNTGELFFGEGSRLTVL.

This chain connects TRBV19 to TRBJ2-7; 9 nucleotides line up with TRBD2. The germline V gene encodes CDR1 LNHDA and CDR2 SQIVND (reference sequence). CDR3 length equals 14 residues. The trim removed 2 bases at V and 6 bases at J, leaving 5 bases unmatched. CDR3 protein: CASSIFRREGEQYF. The DNA for the CDR3 is TGTGCCAGTAGTATATTTCGGCGGGAGGGCGAGCAGTACTTC.

The V and J genes are TRBV6-1 and TRBJ2-7, with D hard to call. The V end was cut by 3 bases, the J end by 2 bases, with 8 bases between. This CDR3 region has 13 residues. The germline gives CDR1 MNHNS, CDR2 SASEGT. The CDR3 DNA is TGTGCCAGCAGTGAGGGTTCCCCCTACGAGCAGTACTTC. Translated, it gives CASSEGSPYEQYF.

The V gene is TRBV18, the J gene TRBJ2-1, with 8 bases fitting TRBD2. The J segment lost 2 bases and the V segment lost 5 bases, leaving 5 bases of the junction unmatched. Germline CDR1 is KGHSH and CDR2 is LQKENI. The CDR3 covers 15 residues. In DNA, the CDR3 is TGTGCCAGCTCATCACAGGGACTAGCCTACAATGAGCAGTTCTTC. This gives the protein CASSSQGLAYNEQFF.

The chain joins TRBV19 to TRBJ2-3; the D is unclear. V lost 5 bases to trimming and J lost 1 base, with 10 bases between them. The germline gives CDR1 LNHDA, CDR2 SQIVND (reference sequence). CDR3 length: 14 residues. CDR3 amino acids: CASSWHRRTDTQYF. CDR3 DNA: TGTGCCAGTAGTTGGCACCGACGCACAGATACGCAGTATTTT.

Here the CDR3 reads CASSESSLRGLINEQFF. In nucleotides, the CDR3 is TGCGCCAGCAGTGAGTCTAGCCTCCGGGGGCTGATCAATGAGCAGTTCTTC. This sequence joins TRBV10-1 and TRBJ2-1; D may be TRBD1 or TRBD2 (6 bases each). Germline V gene data show CDR1 as WNHNN and CDR2 as SYGVQD (reference sequence). Trimming removed 0 bases from V and 6 bases from J, with 18 bases in between. The CDR3 contains 17 residues.

The chain carries TRBV23-1 and TRBJ1-3; D is unresolved. TRBV23-1 is flagged as an ORF with uncertain function. V was cut by 0 bases and J by 2 bases, with 8 bases left in between. The CDR3 totals 15 residues. This CDR3 reads CASSQSFQPGNTIYF. The CDR3 nucleotides read TGCGCCAGCAGTCAATCGTTCCAACCTGGAAACACCATATATTTT.

The chain employs TRBV11-2 and TRBJ2-1; TRBD1 aligns across 8 bases. With 5 bases clipped from V and 4 bases from J, the junction kept 7 bases outside the gene matches. The V gene's germline CDR1 is SGHAT and CDR2 FQNNGV. There are 15 residues in the CDR3. The CDR3 DNA is TGTGCCAGCAGCCTCGGACAGGGACTGTACAATGAGCAGTTCTTC. Residues: CASSLGQGLYNEQFF.

The genes are TRBV15 and TRBJ1-3; possibly TRBD1 for D (5 bases). This CDR3 region has 19 residues. The germline V and J ends were trimmed by 5 bases and 0 bases, with 23 bases remaining between them. The germline V gene encodes CDR1 LNHNV and CDR2 YYDKDF (reference sequence). The CDR3, as DNA: TGTGCCACCAGCTCGAAAACAGGAATAGCAACTTACTCTGGAAACACCATATATTTT. Translated, it gives CATSSKTGIATYSGNTIYF. Full variable domain (outside the CDR3, taken from reference TRBV15 and TRBJ1-3): DAMVIQNPRYQVTQFGKPVTLSCSQTLNHNVMYWYQQKSSQAPKLLFHYYDKDFNNEADTPDNFQSRRPNTSFCFLDIRSPGLGDTAMYLCATSSKTGIATYSGNTIYFGEGSWLTVV.

The rearrangement joins TRBV5-5 to TRBJ2-5; D perhaps matches TRBD2 (5 bases). This CDR3 region has 17 residues. CDR1 and CDR2 from the germline V gene are SGHKS and YYEKEE (reference sequence). V lost 3 bases to trimming and J lost 5 bases, with 23 bases between them. CDR3 sequence: CASSSPDSLAVRETQYF. CDR3 DNA: TGTGCCAGCAGCTCGCCAGATTCCCTAGCCGTCAGGGAGACCCAGTACTTC. The complete variable domain, with remaining parts taken from reference TRBV5-5 and TRBJ2-5, reads DAGVTQSPTHLIKTRGQQVTLRCSPISGHKSVSWYQQVLGQGPQFIFQYYEKEERGRGNFPDRFSARQFPNYSSELNVNALLLGDSALYLCASSSPDSLAVRETQYFGPGTRLLVL.

The V and J genes are TRBV6-4 and TRBJ2-2; D may be TRBD2 (6 bases). CDR3 length: 13 residues. V lost 4 bases and J 3 bases, leaving 6 bases between the germline ends. Germline CDR1 reads MRHNA; CDR2 reads SNTAGT. This CDR3 reads CASSAGDTGELFF. The CDR3 DNA is TGTGCCAGCAGTGCGGGAGACACCGGGGAGCTGTTTTTT.

J is TRBJ1-1 and V is TRBV9, with D perhaps TRBD1 (5 bases). The CDR3 has 13 amino acids. V was clipped by 1 base and J by 5 bases, with 9 bases between them. The V gene's germline CDR1 is SGDLS and CDR2 YYNGEE. The CDR3 loop is CASSVQGETEAFF. CDR3 DNA: TGTGCCAGCAGCGTACAGGGAGAAACTGAAGCTTTCTTT.

The chain recombines TRBV6-5 with TRBJ2-1; D unclear. Germline-derived CDR1 and CDR2 are MNHEY and SVGAGI. CDR3 length: 11 amino acids. V was clipped by 2 bases and J by 6 bases, with 2 bases between them. The CDR3 DNA sequence: TGTGCCAGCAGTTACAGCAATGAGCAGTTCTTC. This sequence encodes CASSYSNEQFF.